A single sample is the source of the 20 T cell receptor beta chains below, sequenced in a study of blood T cell repertoires in COVID-19. Libraries were prepared by immunoSEQ multiplex PCR; TCRdb keeps only in-frame clonotypes and omits some of them. The sample has about 300,000 clones; around 90% are singletons. The sequenced sample consisted of PBMCs or T cells enriched from blood (not recorded which). Receptors were obtained from a woman aged 18-30 years with acute COVID-19.

This sequence joins TRBV27 and TRBJ1-1, with D possibly TRBD1 on 5 matching bases. CDR1 and CDR2 from the germline V gene are MNHEY and SMNVEV (reference sequence). V was shortened by 0 bases and J by 5 bases, with 13 bases between the two germline ends. This CDR3 comprises 15 residues. CDR3 nucleotides: TGTGCCAGCAGTTTATCGGCCCCTCAGGGAACTGAAGCTTTCTTT. It specifies CASSLSAPQGTEAFF.

The chain has TRBV19 and TRBJ2-1; D possibly corresponds to TRBD2 (6 bases). V was pared by 3 bases and J by 4 bases, with 10 bases between. This CDR3 has 14 amino acids. CDR1 is LNHDA and CDR2 is SQIVND in the germline V gene (reference sequence). The CDR3 protein is CASSIGGKYNEQFF. CDR3 sequence (DNA): TGTGCCAGTAGTATCGGAGGGAAATACAATGAGCAGTTCTTC.

The V and J genes are TRBV2 and TRBJ1-2, with no clear D. V was shortened by 6 bases and J by 8 bases, with 7 bases between the two germline ends. CDR3 size: 10 residues. Germline V gene data show CDR1 as SNHLY and CDR2 as FYNNEI. The CDR3 bases are TGTGCCAGCAGGCAGGCAGGCTACACCTTC. It translates to CASRQAGYTF.

The chain links TRBV11-3 to TRBJ2-3; TRBD2 matches 9 bases. Per germline, CDR1 SGHNT and CDR2 YENEEA. The CDR3 loop spans 23 amino acids. J lost 2 bases, V lost 0 bases, and 24 bases had no gene match. The CDR3 sequence: CASSLERSRREGPGRPHTDTQYF. CDR3 nucleotide sequence: TGTGCCAGCAGCTTAGAGCGAAGTCGGCGGGAGGGCCCCGGGAGGCCACACACAGATACGCAGTATTTT.

This chain uses TRBV28 with TRBJ2-7, with D perhaps matching TRBD2 (6 bases). Germline V lookup: CDR1 MDHEN, CDR2 SYDVKM. The CDR3 totals 14 residues. The V end lost 2 bases, the J end lost 4 bases, and 12 bases lay between the germline ends. CDR3 protein: CASSLDRGKYEQYF. CDR3 in DNA: TGTGCCAGCAGTTTAGACCGCGGGAAATACGAGCAGTACTTC.

This chain uses TRBV18 with TRBJ1-2, with TRBD1 identical over 9 bases. With 3 bases clipped from V and 3 bases from J, the junction kept 5 bases outside the gene matches. Germline lookup yields CDR1 KGHSH and CDR2 LQKENI. The CDR3 has 15 amino acids. The CDR3 sequence is CASSPRTGVDYGYTF. In nucleotides, the CDR3 is TGTGCCAGCTCACCCAGGACAGGGGTCGACTATGGCTACACCTTC.

The chain combines TRBV14 with TRBJ2-1, with TRBD2 matching over 7 bases. This CDR3 has 17 amino acids. Germline CDR1 is SGHDN and CDR2 is FVKESK. Losses at the gene ends were 0 bases for V and 2 bases for J; bases not matched to a gene: 7. The CDR3 region has the DNA TGTGCCAGCAGCCAAGAATCCGTCCTAGCGGCCTACAATGAGCAGTTCTTC. Translated: CASSQESVLAAYNEQFF.

The V and J genes are TRBV18 and TRBJ2-1; TRBD2 might be the D (5 bases). V lost 3 bases and J 5 bases, leaving 17 bases between the germline ends. Germline V gene lookup returns CDR1 KGHSH and CDR2 LQKENI. This CDR3 spans 16 amino acids. The DNA for the CDR3 is TGTGCCAGCTCACCTGAGGGTTGGACCGAGGACAATGAGCAGTTCTTC. Protein product: CASSPEGWTEDNEQFF.

This clone was seen a few times. This rearrangement joins TRBV19 to TRBJ1-2, with D possibly matching TRBD1 (5 bases). The CDR3 has 16 residues. The germline V gene encodes CDR1 LNHDA and CDR2 SQIVND (reference sequence). V lost 0 bases and J 4 bases, leaving 15 bases between the germline ends. The CDR3 spells CASSIDLPAGTYGYTF. CDR3 DNA sequence: TGTGCCAGTAGTATAGATCTCCCTGCGGGGACCTATGGCTACACCTTC.

The chain combines TRBV30 with TRBJ2-7; TRBD1 agrees at 11 bases. Germline assignment: CDR1 GTSNPN and CDR2 SVGIG (reference sequence). The CDR3 totals 14 residues. With 0 bases clipped from V and 5 bases from J, the junction kept 3 bases outside the gene matches. The CDR3 spells CAWSVGQGADEQYF. CDR3 sequence (DNA): TGTGCCTGGAGTGTAGGACAGGGGGCGGACGAGCAGTACTTC.

V usage is TRBV28 and J usage is TRBJ2-7; 9 nucleotides line up with TRBD2. Germline lookup yields CDR1 MDHEN and CDR2 SYDVKM. The V segment lost 6 bases and the J segment 4 bases; nucleotides outside the gene matches: 10. This CDR3 region has 15 residues. The DNA for the CDR3 is TGTGCCAGCAGATCCGGAGCGGGGGGCCGTTACGAGCAGTACTTC. This gives the protein CASRSGAGGRYEQYF.

The chain has TRBV5-6 and TRBJ2-5; the D is unclear. This CDR3 comprises 13 residues. V lost 2 bases, J lost 5 bases, and 10 bases lay in between. In germline, CDR1 is SGHDT, CDR2 YYEEEE. CDR3 sequence reads: CASSLRVRETQYF. The DNA of the CDR3 is TGTGCCAGCAGCTTACGAGTACGTGAGACCCAGTACTTC.

CDR3 sequence reads: CASRDGGSYEQYF. Here the CDR3 DNA reads TGTGCCAGCAGGGACGGGGGCTCCTACGAGCAGTACTTC. The V and J genes are TRBV6-6 and TRBJ2-7; D is perhaps TRBD2 (6 bases). Deletions cut 6 bases from V and 0 bases from J, with 9 bases between. Germline V lookup: CDR1 MNHNY, CDR2 SVGAGI (reference sequence). This CDR3 has 13 amino acids.

This chain uses TRBV6-1 with TRBJ1-1; D is possibly TRBD1 (6 bases). The germline V gene has CDR1 MNHNS and CDR2 SASEGT. The CDR3 is 12 amino acids. With 2 bases removed from V and 11 bases from J, the gap between germline ends came to 12 bases. The CDR3: CASSERDTVAFF. CDR3 in DNA: TGTGCCAGCAGTGAACGGGACACCGTGGCTTTCTTT.

The V and J genes are TRBV7-2 and TRBJ2-3; D is undetermined. Trimming pared 5 bases from V and 6 bases from J, leaving 15 bases between. The length of the CDR3 is 14 residues. From germline, CDR1 is SGHTA and CDR2 FQGNSA. The CDR3 region is CASSRFEQADTQYF. CDR3 sequence (DNA): TGTGCCAGCAGCCGGTTCGAGCAAGCGGATACGCAGTATTTT.

The chain is built from TRBV5-1 and TRBJ2-1, with 11 bases lining up with TRBD2. This CDR3 is 20 amino acids long. From germline, CDR1 is SGHRS and CDR2 YFSETQ. Trimming cost V 2 bases and J 1 base; bases outside gene matches: 14. The DNA for the CDR3 is TGCGCCAGCAGCTTCAACGAATTTAGCGGGAGGGCTTCTTCCTACAATGAGCAGTTCTTC. This translates into CASSFNEFSGRASSYNEQFF. The full variable domain, rest sourced from reference TRBV5-1 and TRBJ2-1, is KAGVTQTPRYLIKTRGQQVTLSCSPISGHRSVSWYQQTPGQGLQFLFEYFSETQRNKGNFPGRFSGRQFSNSRSEMNVSTLELGDSALYLCASSFNEFSGRASSYNEQFFGPGTRLTVL.

This clone has a handful of counts. V is TRBV7-9 and J is TRBJ2-1, with TRBD2 matching 10 bases. The CDR3 is 19 amino acids. Trimming at V came to 0 bases and at J to 0 bases, leaving 8 bases not matched to a gene. CDR1 and CDR2 from the germline V gene are SEHNR and FQNEAQ (reference sequence). CDR3 sequence reads: CASSLAGSGRIYSYNEQFF. The CDR3 DNA follows: TGTGCCAGCAGCTTAGCGGGTAGCGGGAGGATCTACTCCTACAATGAGCAGTTCTTC.

The chain is built from TRBV9 and TRBJ1-1; D is perhaps TRBD1 (5 bases). Trimming removed 4 bases from V and 5 bases from J, with 18 bases in between. The CDR3 loop spans 15 amino acids. The V gene's germline CDR1 is SGDLS and CDR2 YYNGEE. As DNA, the CDR3 is TGTGCCAGCAGCCGATCTAAGGGGTCGAATACTGAAGCTTTCTTT. It codes for CASSRSKGSNTEAFF.

The V and J genes are TRBV14 and TRBJ2-7; 12 bases are a match to TRBD2. The CDR3 covers 16 residues. The V gene's germline CDR1 is SGHDN and CDR2 FVKESK. V trimming: 1 base; J trimming: 2 bases; junction bases outside the gene matches: 3. CDR3 amino acids: CASSQVRTSGTYEQYF. The CDR3 nucleotides are TGTGCCAGCAGCCAAGTCCGGACTAGCGGGACCTACGAGCAGTACTTC.

V gene TRBV15 combines with J gene TRBJ2-5; 11 bases are shared with TRBD1. With V trimmed by 0 bases and J by 4 bases, 4 bases remained unmatched. CDR1 is LNHNV, CDR2 YYDKDF, per germline (reference sequence). CDR3 length: 16 amino acids. This chain's CDR3 is CATSRDLGQGAETQYF. CDR3 nucleotides: TGTGCCACCAGCAGAGATTTAGGACAGGGGGCAGAGACCCAGTACTTC.